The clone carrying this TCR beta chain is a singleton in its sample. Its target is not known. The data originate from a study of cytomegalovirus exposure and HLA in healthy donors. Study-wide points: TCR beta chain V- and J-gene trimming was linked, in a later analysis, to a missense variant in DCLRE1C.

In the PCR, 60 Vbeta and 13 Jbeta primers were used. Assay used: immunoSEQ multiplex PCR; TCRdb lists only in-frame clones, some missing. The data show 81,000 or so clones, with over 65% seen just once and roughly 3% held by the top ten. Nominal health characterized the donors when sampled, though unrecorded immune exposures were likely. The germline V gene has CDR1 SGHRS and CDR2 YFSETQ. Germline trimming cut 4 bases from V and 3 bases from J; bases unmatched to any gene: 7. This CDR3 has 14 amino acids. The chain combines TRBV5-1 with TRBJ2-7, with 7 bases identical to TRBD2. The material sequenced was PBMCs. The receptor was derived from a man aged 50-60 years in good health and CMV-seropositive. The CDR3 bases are TGCGCCAGCAGCCTGCGGACTAGTGGCTACGAGCAGTACTTC. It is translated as CASSLRTSGYEQYF.